This entry lists 25 T cell receptor beta chains sequenced from one sample in a study of cytomegalovirus exposure and HLA in healthy donors. The PCR ran on 60 Vbeta and 13 Jbeta primers. Clones were sequenced by immunoSEQ multiplex PCR, and TCRdb holds only the in-frame ones, with some missing. The table shows 130,000 to 150,000 clones, with 75% to 85% occurring only once. The sample taken for sequencing was PBMCs. The source of these receptors is a woman aged 18-29 years in good health and CMV-seropositive.

V and J are TRBV7-2 and TRBJ1-3, with D perhaps TRBD1 (5 bases). From germline, CDR1 is SGHTA and CDR2 FQGNSA. This CDR3 comprises 15 residues. Trimming cost V 4 bases and J 4 bases, with 14 bases left between them. CDR3 nucleotide sequence: TGTGCCAGCAGCTCAGGGTGGGACTCCGGAAACACCATATATTTT. Translation gives CASSSGWDSGNTIYF.

The chain has TRBV9 and TRBJ2-3, with TRBD2 identical over 7 bases. The J segment lost 1 base and the V segment lost 3 bases, leaving 5 bases of the junction unmatched. Germline lookup yields CDR1 SGDLS and CDR2 YYNGEE. CDR3 length: 15 residues. The CDR3 DNA reads TGTGCCAGCAGCGAAAGCGGGGCCCGCACAGATACGCAGTATTTT. Protein product: CASSESGARTDTQYF.

V gene TRBV5-1 combines with J gene TRBJ2-3; D unresolved. This CDR3 region has 14 residues. Germline V gives CDR1 SGHRS, CDR2 YFSETQ. The germline V and J ends were trimmed by 2 bases and 3 bases, with 10 bases remaining between them. CDR3 loop: CASSFWQSTDTQYF. For the CDR3, the DNA is TGCGCCAGCAGCTTCTGGCAGTCAACAGATACGCAGTATTTT. The full variable domain, with the rest looked up from reference TRBV5-1 and TRBJ2-3, is KAGVTQTPRYLIKTRGQQVTLSCSPISGHRSVSWYQQTPGQGLQFLFEYFSETQRNKGNFPGRFSGRQFSNSRSEMNVSTLELGDSALYLCASSFWQSTDTQYFGPGTRLTVL.

In its sample, this clone ranks as medium-sized. As DNA, the CDR3 is TGTGCCAGCAGTTCCCCAGGGGGCGGGGGTGAAAAACTGTTTTTT. This codes for CASSSPGGGGEKLFF. V gene TRBV6-6 combines with J gene TRBJ1-4, with TRBD1 matching 8 bases. The CDR3 spans 15 residues. V shed 4 bases, J shed 7 bases, and the junction held 8 bases outside the gene matches. The germline V gene encodes CDR1 MNHNY and CDR2 SVGAGI (reference sequence).

This chain joins TRBV7-2 and TRBJ2-7, with 13 bases fitting TRBD2. The CDR3 has 14 residues. The germline V gene encodes CDR1 SGHTA and CDR2 FQGNSA. Trimming removed 5 bases from V and 6 bases from J; junction bases left unmatched: 4. The DNA for the CDR3 is TGTGCCAGCAGCCGGACTAGCGGGGGTTCCGAGCAGTACTTC. Its protein is CASSRTSGGSEQYF. Variable domain in full (rest from reference TRBV7-2 and TRBJ2-7): GAGVSQSPSNKVTEKGKDVELRCDPISGHTALYWYRQSLGQGLEFLIYFQGNSAPDKSGLPSDRFSAERTGGSVSTLTIQRTQQEDSAVYLCASSRTSGGSEQYFGPGTRLTVT.

The chain couples TRBV6-6 to TRBJ1-1; 7 nucleotides agree with TRBD1. V dropped 8 bases and J dropped 8; count of bases not matched to a gene: 5. This CDR3 region has 11 residues. Germline lookup yields CDR1 MNHNY and CDR2 SVGAGI (reference sequence). This chain's CDR3 is CASGDRAEAFF. CDR3 DNA: TGTGCCAGCGGCGACAGGGCCGAAGCTTTCTTT.

The V call is TRBV7-9, the J call TRBJ2-5; tentatively, D is TRBD1 (6 bases). The CDR3 length is 14 residues. CDR1 is SEHNR and CDR2 is FQNEAQ in the germline V gene (reference sequence). Trimming cost V 2 bases and J 1 base, with 8 bases left between them. This CDR3 reads CASSLTRGQETQYF. CDR3 bases: TGTGCCAGCAGCTTAACCAGGGGCCAAGAGACCCAGTACTTC.

The chain links TRBV6-6 to TRBJ1-3, with TRBD1 matching 7 bases. Trimming cost V 6 bases and J 8 bases; bases outside gene matches: 13. CDR1 and CDR2 from the germline V gene are MNHNY and SVGAGI (reference sequence). The CDR3 runs 15 residues. CDR3 loop: CASSLGTASGDTIYF. The CDR3 DNA reads as TGTGCCAGCAGCCTTGGGACAGCGAGTGGGGACACCATATATTTT.

The gene calls are TRBV28 and TRBJ1-6, with 7 bases lining up with TRBD1. Trimming took 6 bases from V and 10 from J; bases not matched to a gene: 9. This CDR3 spans 14 amino acids. Germline V gene data show CDR1 as MDHEN and CDR2 as SYDVKM. The CDR3 reads CASSPGQEWSPLHF. The CDR3 DNA is TGTGCCAGCAGCCCTGGACAGGAATGGTCACCCCTCCACTTT.

J is TRBJ1-2 and V is TRBV7-2, with 7 bases fitting TRBD1. The V gene's germline CDR1 is SGHTA and CDR2 FQGNSA. Trimming at V came to 5 bases and at J to 8 bases, leaving 8 bases not matched to a gene. The CDR3 totals 13 residues. CDR3 nucleotides: TGTGCCAGCAGCGTGGTAGGGGGCAGCGGCTACACCTTC. Protein product: CASSVVGGSGYTF.

This clone was seen just once. The chain recombines TRBV7-2 with TRBJ2-5; the match to TRBD2 covers 7 bases. Germline V gives CDR1 SGHTA, CDR2 FQGNSA. The CDR3 loop spans 13 amino acids. The trim removed 4 bases at V and 5 bases at J, leaving 4 bases unmatched. CDR3 residues: CASSSTSVETQYF. CDR3 nucleotide sequence: TGTGCCAGCAGCTCCACTAGCGTGGAGACCCAGTACTTC.

This chain uses TRBV19 with TRBJ1-5; D unclear. Looked up from germline, CDR1 is LNHDA and CDR2 is SQIVND (reference sequence). CDR3 length: 12 amino acids. The V gene lost 6 bases and the J gene lost 3 bases, with 6 bases spanning the gap. CDR3 amino acids: CASRTANQPQHF. The CDR3 DNA reads as TGTGCCAGTAGAACAGCCAATCAGCCCCAGCATTTT.

The genes are TRBV18 and TRBJ1-1, with D possibly TRBD1 on 5 matching bases. The CDR3 has 12 residues. Per germline, CDR1 KGHSH and CDR2 LQKENI. The V end was cut by 2 bases, the J end by 7 bases, with 8 bases between. Here the CDR3 reads CASSPTGDEAFF. As DNA, the CDR3 is TGTGCCAGCTCACCAACAGGAGATGAAGCTTTCTTT.

This chain connects TRBV28 to TRBJ2-2, with 7 positions matching TRBD1. The CDR3 length is 14 residues. Germline CDR1 reads MDHEN; CDR2 reads SYDVKM. The J segment lost 5 bases and the V segment lost 3 bases, leaving 3 bases of the junction unmatched. The CDR3 is CASSLNRGTGELFF. Here the CDR3 DNA reads TGTGCCAGCAGTTTGAACAGGGGAACCGGGGAGCTGTTTTTT.

This chain links TRBV2 with TRBJ1-1; TRBD1 agrees at 10 bases. The CDR3 runs to 14 residues. Losses at the gene ends were 6 bases for V and 0 bases for J; bases not matched to a gene: 1. CDR1 SNHLY and CDR2 FYNNEI come from the germline V gene. The CDR3 bases are TGTGCCAGCAGGGGGACAGGGGTGAACACTGAAGCTTTCTTT. This encodes CASRGTGVNTEAFF. Looking up the rest from reference TRBV2 and TRBJ1-1 gives the full variable domain: EPEVTQTPSHQVTQMGQEVILRCVPISNHLYFYWYRQILGQKVEFLVSFYNNEISEKSEIFDDQFSVERPDGSNFTLKIRSTKLEDSAMYFCASRGTGVNTEAFFGQGTRLTVV.

This clone was observed a handful of times. The chain joins TRBV6-5 to TRBJ2-5, with a weak D call TRBD2 (6 bases). This CDR3 has 12 residues. Germline V gene lookup returns CDR1 MNHEY and CDR2 SVGAGI. The ends were cut back, 4 bases at V and 5 bases at J, with 8 bases in the middle. The CDR3 here is CASSFRGETQYF. The CDR3 DNA reads TGTGCCAGCAGTTTCCGGGGGGAGACCCAGTACTTC.

Notes on this clone: Sequence at one end of the junction differs from germline and may be a read error. The V and J genes are TRBV19 and TRBJ1-2; possible D gene TRBD1, 6 bases. The CDR3 spans 14 residues. CDR1 and CDR2 from the germline V gene are LNHDA and SQIVND (reference sequence). DNA for the CDR3: TGTGCCAGTAGTATGTACCAGGGGATGTATGGCCACACCTTC. Protein sequence: CASSMYQGMYGHTF.

This chain links TRBV30 with TRBJ1-4; TRBD1 is a possible D gene (5 bases). Trimming left V 0 bases short and J 15 bases short, with 14 bases between. This CDR3 comprises 12 residues. Germline lookup yields CDR1 GTSNPN and CDR2 SVGIG (reference sequence). The CDR3 coding sequence is TGTGCCTGGAGTGTAGGGCAGGGTGTGGTGTTTTTT. It specifies CAWSVGQGVVFF.

This chain connects TRBV18 to TRBJ1-2; the D is unclear. Germline loops: CDR1 KGHSH, CDR2 LQKENI. The CDR3 is 13 amino acids. Trimming pared 2 bases from V and 3 bases from J, leaving 7 bases between. The CDR3 nucleotides are TGTGCCAGCTCACCAAGTCAGGACTATGGCTACACCTTC. Its translation: CASSPSQDYGYTF.

This CDR3 reads CASSDGTSGGASDTQYF. CDR3 in DNA: TGTGCCAGCAGTGACGGAACTAGCGGGGGGGCTTCAGATACGCAGTATTTT. The chain carries TRBV6-4 and TRBJ2-3, with TRBD2 matching 13 bases. Unmatched junction bases numbered 6, after V lost 2 bases and J lost 4 bases. The CDR3 length is 17 residues. Germline assignment: CDR1 MRHNA and CDR2 SNTAGT.

In its sample, this clone was seen a few times. The V call is TRBV5-6, the J call TRBJ2-2, with 8 bases lining up with TRBD2. The CDR3 is 14 amino acids. J lost 7 bases, V lost 2 bases, and 4 bases had no gene match. Germline CDR1 SGHDT, CDR2 YYEEEE. CDR3 DNA sequence: TGTGCCAGCAGCTTCGGACTAGCCGGCGGGGAGCTGTTTTTT. Translation gives CASSFGLAGGELFF.

This clone appeared once. The chain employs TRBV6-5 and TRBJ2-1; 7 bases fit TRBD1. The CDR3 totals 13 residues. V lost 5 bases and J lost 6; bases outside the gene matches: 4. The germline V gene encodes CDR1 MNHEY and CDR2 SVGAGI. CDR3 bases: TGTGCCAGCAGTCGGGACAGTTTCAATGAGCAGTTCTTC. Its protein product is CASSRDSFNEQFF.

This clone was seen only once. The rearrangement links TRBV5-8 to TRBJ2-7; possibly TRBD1 for D (6 bases). This CDR3 is built from 13 residues. With 3 bases removed from V and 3 bases from J, the gap between germline ends came to 10 bases. The germline gives CDR1 SGHTS, CDR2 YDEGEE. The DNA of the CDR3 is TGTGCCAGCAGCTGGGACACGATCTACGAGCAGTACTTC. Translating it yields CASSWDTIYEQYF.

The genes are TRBV27 and TRBJ2-5, with 11 bases fitting TRBD1. J gave up 5 bases and V 6 bases, and 8 bases lay outside the gene matches. This CDR3 is 15 amino acids long. Germline V gene data show CDR1 as MNHEY and CDR2 as SMNVEV (reference sequence). The CDR3 reads CASSRRTGGFETQYF. The CDR3 DNA reads TGTGCCAGCAGCCGAAGGACAGGGGGCTTTGAGACCCAGTACTTC.

The chain has TRBV7-6 and TRBJ2-2; 7 nucleotides agree with TRBD1. The CDR3 has 15 amino acids. V shed 6 bases, J shed 4 bases, and the junction held 8 bases outside the gene matches. CDR1 and CDR2 from the germline V gene are SGHVS and FNYEAQ. In DNA form, the CDR3 reads TGTGCCAGCAGACCACAGGGGATTGGCACCGGGGAGCTGTTTTTT. This sequence encodes CASRPQGIGTGELFF.